The clone carrying this T cell receptor beta chain came up a few times. These data are taken from a study of cytotoxic CD8 clonotypes in ibrutinib-treated CLL. The repertoire was sequenced with immunoSEQ multiplex PCR; TCRdb's copy has only in-frame clones and lacks some. The table includes about 200,000 clones, approximately 75% detected once. The CDR3 runs 13 residues. The germline V and J ends were trimmed by 6 bases and 4 bases, with 13 bases remaining between them. Germline V gene sequence: CDR1 ENHRY, CDR2 SYGVKD. The TCR sequence derives from a human donor with chronic lymphocytic leukemia. The V and J genes are TRBV10-3 and TRBJ2-7; tentative D call: TRBD2 (6 bases). Specimen: PBMCs, collected after 12 months of ibrutinib treatment. In nucleotides, the CDR3 is TGTGCCATCAGAAATCTAGCGACATACGAGCAGTACTTC. Protein product: CAIRNLATYEQYF.